This T cell receptor (beta chain) came from a study of shared clonotypes between healthy human individuals. After removal of 2 bases from V and 6 bases from J, the junction contained 1 base not matched to a gene. CDR1 is MNHEY, CDR2 SVGAGI, per germline. The CDR3 sequence is 13 residues long. Negatively enriched CD4+ T cells were divided by CD45RA into naive and memory. Findings and limits, study-wide: Sampling involved blood alone; tissue repertoires likely differ.

Remarks on this clone: As yet, its antigen is unknown.

About 30,000 T cell genomes, or approximately 190 ng DNA, went into the sorted-subset replicate PCRs. Clones were read by immunoSEQ multiplex PCR, and TCRdb kept only the in-frame ones, dropping some. The data hold over a million clones, with about 84% observed a single time. What was sequenced was memory CD4+ T cells from PBMCs. As for subset: CD45RA-negative fraction. V usage is TRBV6-5 and J usage is TRBJ2-7, with TRBD1 matching 10 bases. This TCR derives from a man aged 18 to 29 in good health. Some clones in this sample may be carry-over from other donors' samples. The CDR3 DNA reads TGTGCCAGCAGTTACGGGACAGGGGTCGAGCAGTACTTC. Protein product: CASSYGTGVEQYF.